The present TCR beta chain was sequenced within a study of Graves' ophthalmopathy and Graves' hyperthyroidism. Deletions cut 5 bases from V and 7 bases from J, with 16 bases between. The CDR3 covers 15 residues. CDR1 is SGHNT, CDR2 YYREEE, per germline (reference sequence). TCR beta CDR3 amplification used RNA transcripts. The first round was an RT-PCR with HTBI primers, and the second round was a multiplex PCR. Using its own MiXCR run on the multiplex PCR reads, TCRdb lists one record per CDR3 protein. The data show approximately 410,000 distinct CDR3 sequences, 15% seen once. The chain uses TRBV5-4 and TRBJ1-6, with a weak D call TRBD1 (6 bases). The sequence came from a young woman with stable Graves' hyperthyroidism. Input material: peripheral blood. CDR3 coding DNA: TGTGCCAGCAGGAGTCCAGGGGTTAGAAATTCACCCCTCCACTTT. Translation: CASRSPGVRNSPLHF.